This passage covers 14 T cell receptor beta chains from one sample sequenced in a study of Graves' ophthalmopathy and Graves' hyperthyroidism. Scientists amplified the TCR beta CDR3 regions from RNA transcripts. Second-round multiplex PCR came after first-round RT-PCR with HTBI primers. MiXCR, run by TCRdb on the multiplex PCR reads, gives a single entry per CDR3 protein. The data contain a few hundred thousand distinct CDR3 sequences, just under 40% of them seen just once; the ten biggest clones take up about 4%. Source material: peripheral blood or thyroid tissue (not recorded which). The receptors originated from an adult man with Graves' hyperthyroidism.

This clonotype was found many times. This CDR3 reads CASSPSTSGGAGTGELFF. The CDR3 DNA reads as TGTGCCAGCAGCCCGTCGACTAGCGGGGGGGCAGGCACCGGGGAGCTGTTTTTT. The chain is built from TRBV11-2 and TRBJ2-2; 14 bases map to TRBD2. The CDR3 covers 18 residues. Unmatched junction bases numbered 9, after V lost 5 bases and J lost 4 bases. Per the germline V gene, CDR1 is SGHAT and CDR2 is FQNNGV.

The rearrangement uses TRBV10-3 and TRBJ2-3; D perhaps matches TRBD2 (5 bases). Germline V gene sequence: CDR1 ENHRY, CDR2 SYGVKD. The CDR3 extends over 15 amino acids. V gave up 7 bases and J gave up 2 bases, with 16 bases separating them. This CDR3 is CAINLNPGNTDTQYF. CDR3 coding DNA: TGTGCCATCAACCTAAATCCGGGAAACACAGATACGCAGTATTTT.

V is TRBV10-3 and J is TRBJ2-7; D not resolved. The CDR3 is made up of 13 amino acids. The V gene's germline CDR1 is ENHRY and CDR2 SYGVKD. V gave up 2 bases and J gave up 5 bases, with 10 bases separating them. This CDR3 is CAISEGVEDEQYF. CDR3 nucleotide sequence: TGTGCCATCAGTGAGGGGGTTGAGGACGAGCAGTACTTC.

This clonotype was observed a handful of times. The chain has TRBV29-1 and TRBJ2-5; TRBD2 is a possible D gene (5 bases). The CDR3 loop spans 12 amino acids. With 2 bases removed from V and 4 bases from J, the gap between germline ends came to 8 bases. Germline CDR1 and CDR2: SQVTM and ANQGSEA. The CDR3 DNA is TGCAGCGTTGAATTTGGGAGAGAGACCCAGTACTTC. This codes for CSVEFGRETQYF.

This rearrangement joins TRBV7-9 to TRBJ2-5; 7 nucleotides align to TRBD2. The J call is in doubt because the DNA end fits TRBJ2-7 better. The CDR3 is made up of 19 amino acids. Germline values: CDR1 SEHNR, CDR2 FQNEAQ (reference sequence). CDR3 region: CASSLAERLGGGSSYEQYF. As DNA, the CDR3 is TGTGCCAGCAGCTTAGCGGAACGGTTGGGCGGGGGTAGCTCCTACGAGCAGTACTTC.

The chain is built from TRBV20-1 and TRBJ2-7; D assignment may be TRBD1 or TRBD2 (6 bases each). The length of the CDR3 is 12 residues. The germline gives CDR1 DFQATT, CDR2 SNEGSKA (reference sequence). V shed 5 bases and J shed 12 bases, with 20 bases lying between them. CDR3: CSAYPPGASLYF. The DNA for the CDR3 is TGCAGTGCTTACCCCCCGGGGGCGAGCCTGTACTTC.

This clonotype was seen only once. This chain connects TRBV15 to TRBJ1-5; TRBD1 might be the D (6 bases). The CDR3 loop spans 16 amino acids. CDR1 and CDR2 (germline): LNHNV, YYDKDF (reference sequence). V lost 2 bases and J lost 6, with 17 bases in between. CDR3 sequence reads: CATSRSTGWGGQPQHF. The CDR3 DNA follows: TGTGCCACCAGCAGATCCACAGGGTGGGGCGGTCAGCCCCAGCATTTT. Looking up the rest from reference TRBV15 and TRBJ1-5 gives the full variable domain: DAMVIQNPRYQVTQFGKPVTLSCSQTLNHNVMYWYQQKSSQAPKLLFHYYDKDFNNEADTPDNFQSRRPNTSFCFLDIRSPGLGDTAMYLCATSRSTGWGGQPQHFGDGTRLSIL.

A few counts support this clonotype. The rearrangement joins TRBV6-5 to TRBJ2-2, with D perhaps matching TRBD1 (6 bases). V was trimmed by 1 base and J by 2 bases, leaving 8 bases between them. Germline V CDR1 and CDR2: MNHEY, SVGAGI. The length of the CDR3 is 15 residues. CDR3 residues: CASSYWDTNTGELFF. CDR3 nucleotide sequence: TGTGCCAGCAGTTACTGGGACACCAACACCGGGGAGCTGTTTTTT.

This clonotype was detected a few times. V is TRBV29-1 and J is TRBJ2-3; unclear D gene. Trimming took 4 bases from V and 1 from J, leaving 12 bases between them. This CDR3 has 14 residues. Germline V gene lookup returns CDR1 SQVTM and CDR2 ANQGSEA. CDR3: CSVVSSRGTDTQYF. The CDR3 DNA follows: TGCAGCGTTGTGTCGAGCCGGGGCACAGATACGCAGTATTTT.

This clonotype was seen many times. This chain links TRBV25-1 with TRBJ1-2, with 7 bases lining up with TRBD1. V was pared by 2 bases and J by 6 bases, with 9 bases of the junction left unmatched. The CDR3 runs 15 residues. Germline V gene data show CDR1 as MGHDK and CDR2 as SYGVNS. The CDR3 region has the DNA TGTGCCAGCAGTGAACCTCAGGGGGACTTTAATGGCTACACCTTC. It is translated as CASSEPQGDFNGYTF.

This clonotype was detected many times. This sequence joins TRBV12-3 or TRBV12-4 and TRBJ1-6; D is possibly TRBD1 (6 bases). V lost 10 bases and J 7 bases, leaving 20 bases between the germline ends. The CDR3 is 15 amino acids. The CDR3 region is CATQPSGAGNSPLHF. DNA of the CDR3: TGTGCCACCCAACCCTCGGGGGCGGGAAATTCACCCCTCCACTTT.

This clonotype was seen at least ten times. The chain links TRBV10-3 to TRBJ2-2, with D unclear. V was trimmed by 2 bases and J by 8 bases, leaving 9 bases between them. CDR1 is ENHRY and CDR2 is SYGVKD in the germline V gene. The CDR3 has 13 residues. The CDR3 sequence: CAISELEEGELFF. CDR3 bases: TGTGCCATCAGTGAGCTCGAGGAAGGGGAGCTGTTTTTT.

This clonotype was seen at least ten times. The rearrangement uses TRBV7-6 and TRBJ1-3; 8 bases match TRBD1. The V and J ends lost 3 bases and 2 bases, in that order; junction bases with no gene match: 6. Germline-derived CDR1 and CDR2 are SGHVS and FNYEAQ. This CDR3 is built from 16 residues. The CDR3: CASSLITGGPGNTIYF. The CDR3 DNA sequence: TGTGCCAGCAGCTTGATAACAGGGGGACCTGGAAACACCATATATTTT.

This CDR3 reads CASGAGGGGIGTEAFF. In nucleotides, the CDR3 is TGTGCCAGCGGCGCCGGGGGCGGGGGGATTGGCACTGAAGCTTTCTTT. V gene TRBV9 combines with J gene TRBJ1-1, with D possibly being TRBD1 (6 bases). The ends were cut back, 7 bases at V and 4 bases at J, with 23 bases in the middle. CDR3 length: 16 residues. The V gene's germline CDR1 is SGDLS and CDR2 YYNGEE.